This T cell receptor beta chain was profiled in a study of blood T cell repertoires in COVID-19. Study-wide background: The analysed material was cDNA or gDNA that came from T cells, B-cell-depleted T cells, or PBMCs.

TCRdb's copy holds only in-frame clones and misses some; the assay was immunoSEQ multiplex PCR. The table has 110,000 to 150,000 clones, around four fifths seen once; the top ten hold 5% to 7%. Adults between roughly 18 and 95 years of age took part from some 25 US areas. Donors in Cohort 3 who had recovered were those with two negative PCRs, healthcare professional clearance, or resolution of their symptoms. This CDR3 spans 16 amino acids. Losses at the gene ends were 0 bases for V and 7 bases for J; bases not matched to a gene: 7. CDR1 SGHNT and CDR2 YYREEE come from the germline V gene (reference sequence).

The V and J genes are TRBV5-4 and TRBJ1-4, with 9 bases identical to TRBD1. The receptor comes from a woman aged 45-65 years who had recovered from COVID-19. The sample taken for sequencing was PBMCs or T cells enriched from blood (not recorded which). The CDR3 DNA sequence: TGTGCCAGCAGCTTGGGGGGACAGGGCGTTGGTGAAAAACTGTTTTTT. Translating it yields CASSLGGQGVGEKLFF.